These T cell receptor beta chains were read from a single sample in a study of T cells after yellow fever vaccination. TCRdb reprocessed the 5' RACE reads via MiXCR and lists one record per CDR3 protein. Among approximately 300,000 distinct CDR3 sequences, 8.5% to 9% were seen once, and the ten largest hold 18%. Sequencing was performed on PBMCs, taken on the day of the first yellow fever vaccination. These receptors originate from a man aged 18 to 30 who received the YFV17D yellow fever vaccine. CDR3s include the opening cysteine and the closing phenylalanine or tryptophan. D genes are given only for firm matches. Clone size is not always given. Where it is, it says once, few, many or a class for expanded clones.

clone_size	v_call	j_call	d_call	cdr3_aa	cdr3_nt
NA	TRBV30	TRBJ2-1	TRBD2	CAWSPAGGYNEQFF	TGTGCCTGGAGTCCTGCGGGGGGGTACAATGAGCAGTTCTTC
NA	TRBV19	TRBJ1-2	NA	CASRAPSWGYTF	TGTGCCAGTCGGGCCCCTAGCTGGGGCTACACCTTC
NA	TRBV23-1	TRBJ1-6	TRBD1	CASRYSTGVSYNSPLHF	TGCGCCAGCAGGTACTCGACAGGGGTCTCCTATAATTCACCCCTCCACTTT
few	TRBV4-2	TRBJ1-1	NA	CASSQRDLDTEAFF	TGTGCCAGCAGCCAGCGGGATTTGGACACTGAAGCTTTCTTT
NA	TRBV15	TRBJ2-3	TRBD2	CATSRELAGYTDTQYF	TGTGCCACCAGCAGGGAACTAGCGGGGTACACAGATACGCAGTATTTT
NA	TRBV9	TRBJ2-2	NA	CASTQDGRGTGELFF	TGTGCCAGCACGCAGGACGGCAGGGGCACCGGGGAGCTGTTTTTT
once	TRBV12-3/TRBV12-4	TRBJ1-5	TRBD1	CASTDADRGNQPQHF	TGTGCCAGCACGGACGCAGACAGGGGCAATCAGCCCCAGCATTTT
NA	TRBV12-3/TRBV12-4	TRBJ2-5	NA	CASSLLPQEETQYF	TGTGCCAGCAGTTTACTTCCACAGGAAGAGACCCAGTACTTC
NA	TRBV5-1	TRBJ1-1	TRBD1	CASSLGTGLAEAFF	TGCGCCAGCAGCCTCGGGACAGGGCTCGCTGAAGCTTTCTTT
NA	TRBV20-1	TRBJ1-4	NA	CSARVFPDQLANEKLFF	TGCAGTGCTAGAGTTTTCCCGGATCAGCTTGCGAATGAAAAACTGTTTTTT
NA	TRBV20-1	TRBJ2-1	NA	CSAVTGTLGDNEQFF	TGCAGTGCAGTTACCGGGACCCTCGGGGACAATGAGCAGTTCTTC
few	TRBV5-1	TRBJ2-5	NA	CASSFGQGGKETQYF	TGCGCCAGCAGCTTTGGTCAGGGGGGGAAAGAGACCCAGTACTTC
few	TRBV29-1	TRBJ1-2	TRBD1	CSVEGTGDYYGYTF	TGCAGCGTTGAAGGGACAGGGGATTACTATGGCTACACCTTC
few	TRBV4-3	TRBJ2-7	NA	CASSQVAGPSYEQYF	TGCGCCAGCAGCCAAGTTGCAGGGCCCTCCTACGAGCAGTACTTC
NA	TRBV5-6	TRBJ2-2	TRBD1	CASSWTGMAPGELFF	TGTGCCAGCAGCTGGACAGGGATGGCCCCCGGGGAGCTGTTTTTT
NA	TRBV5-6	TRBJ1-4	NA	CASSSGGLLFF	TGTGCCAGCAGCTCCGGGGGGTTACTGTTTTTT
NA	TRBV19	TRBJ2-7	NA	CASSIGEAVDKQYF	TGTGCCAGTAGTATTGGGGAGGCGGTCGACAAGCAGTACTTC
few	TRBV4-1	TRBJ2-1	NA	CASSQVNMVSYNEQFF	TGCGCCAGCAGCCAAGTCAATATGGTCTCCTACAATGAGCAGTTCTTC